These T cell receptor beta chains were read from a single sample in a study of blood T cell repertoires in COVID-19. Profiled with immunoSEQ multiplex PCR; TCRdb holds only in-frame clones, not every one. Altogether roughly 150,000 clones are present, 65% to 80% being singletons, with the ten largest covering 7% to 9%. Specimen: peripheral blood. The source is a man in his fifties or sixties with acute or convalescent COVID-19. The CDR3 runs from the conserved cysteine through the conserved F or W. D genes are given only for firm matches. Where a row states a size, it is once, few, many or the class of an expanded clone; other rows omit it.

V gene	clone size	D gene	J gene	CDR3 DNA	CDR3 protein
TRBV6-5	NA	NA	TRBJ1-5	TGTGCCAGTCAAGAGGGTGGGAATCAGCCCCAGCATTTT	CASQEGGNQPQHF
TRBV6-6	NA	NA	TRBJ2-3	TGTGCCAGCAGTTACAGACAGAACACAGATACGCAGTATTTT	CASSYRQNTDTQYF
TRBV19	once	TRBD1	TRBJ1-3	TGTGCCAGTAGTATAGAGGGGACAGCTTTCTCTGGAAACACCATATATTTT	CASSIEGTAFSGNTIYF
TRBV19	few	NA	TRBJ1-6	TGTGCCACTTCAGGGGAGAGGGGTTCACCCCTCCACTTT	CATSGERGSPLHF
TRBV19	NA	TRBD1	TRBJ1-5	TGTGCCAGTAGTGACCGGGACAGGGTTAGCAATCAGCCCCAGCATTTT	CASSDRDRVSNQPQHF
TRBV5-1	once	TRBD1	TRBJ2-2	TGCGCCAGCAGCCCTTGGACAGGGGACACCGGGGAGCTGTTTTTT	CASSPWTGDTGELFF
TRBV5-4	NA	TRBD2	TRBJ2-7	TGTGCCAGCAGCTTTCGACTAGCGGGGGGTGATAGCTCCTACGAGCAGTACTTC	CASSFRLAGGDSSYEQYF
TRBV9	once	NA	TRBJ2-5	TGTGCCAGCAGCGTAGATCCCCGGGAGACCCAGTACTTC	CASSVDPRETQYF
TRBV25-1	NA	NA	TRBJ2-5	TGTGCCAGCAGTGAAGATAGATTTTTCGGAGAGACCCAGTACTTC	CASSEDRFFGETQYF
TRBV14	NA	NA	TRBJ2-5	TGTGCCAGCAGCCAAGTAAAGCTACAAGAGACCCAGTACTTC	CASSQVKLQETQYF
TRBV2	NA	TRBD2	TRBJ2-2	TGTGCCAGCAGAGGGACTAGCGGGGGGACGAACACCGGGGAGCTGTTTTTT	CASRGTSGGTNTGELFF
TRBV29-1	NA	NA	TRBJ1-5	TGCAGCGTTGCGGAGAATAGCAATCAGCCCCAGCATTTT	CSVAENSNQPQHF
TRBV6-5	NA	NA	TRBJ1-1	TGTGCCAGCAGTTACCATTATGGGGCCGCTGAAGCTTTCTTT	CASSYHYGAAEAFF
TRBV3-1/TRBV3-2	NA	NA	TRBJ2-3	TGTGCCAGCAGCCAAGAACTGGGCATCACAGATACGCAGTATTTT	CASSQELGITDTQYF
TRBV29-1	few	NA	TRBJ2-7	TGCAGCGTTGGGGACTGGGGATACGAGCAGTACTTC	CSVGDWGYEQYF
TRBV5-5	NA	TRBD1	TRBJ2-1	TGTGCCAGCAGCTCGGGACAGGGAAACTACAATGAGCAGTTCTTC	CASSSGQGNYNEQFF
TRBV18	NA	TRBD1	TRBJ2-7	TGTGCCAGCTCAAGGGGACAGGTGCCCGACGAGCAGTACTTC	CASSRGQVPDEQYF
TRBV30	NA	NA	TRBJ1-4	TGTGCCTGGTCCAGCGGTTACAGTGAAAAACTGTTTTTT	CAWSSGYSEKLFF
TRBV24-1	NA	NA	TRBJ2-1	TGTGCCACCAGTGGAGGACTTAATAACAATGAGCAGTTCTTC	CATSGGLNNNEQFF
TRBV7-8	NA	TRBD2	TRBJ2-5	TGTGCCAGCAGCTTCGGCGGGGGCCAAGAGACCCAGTACTTC	CASSFGGGQETQYF
TRBV5-1	once	TRBD1	TRBJ1-1	TGCGCCAGCAGCGCTGGACAGGACCTCACTGAAGCTTTCTTT	CASSAGQDLTEAFF
TRBV2	NA	NA	TRBJ2-3	TGTGCCACCCGGCCCGGGGGGCCTGCAGATACGCAGTATTTT	CATRPGGPADTQYF
TRBV29-1	NA	TRBD1	TRBJ1-4	TGCAGCGTTGCTGACAGGGGAGGCGGTGAAAAACTGTTTTTT	CSVADRGGGEKLFF
TRBV24-1	once	NA	TRBJ2-5	TGTGCCACCAAGGGCGAGGGCCGGCAAGAGACCCAGTACTTC	CATKGEGRQETQYF
TRBV10-2	NA	TRBD1	TRBJ2-7	TGCGCCAGCAGTCCAGGGGGCCTCACCTACGAGCAGTACTTC	CASSPGGLTYEQYF
TRBV10-3	NA	TRBD1	TRBJ1-3	TGTGCCATCCGTGGGACAGGGTTCGACACCATATATTTT	CAIRGTGFDTIYF
TRBV5-8	NA	TRBD2	TRBJ2-5	TGTGCCAGCAGCTTGGCAGGGACTAGCGGGGACCAAGAGACCCAGTACTTC	CASSLAGTSGDQETQYF
TRBV20-1	NA	NA	TRBJ2-7	TGCAGTGCTAGTTACTCGGAGGGGGCGAGGAACGAGCAGTACTTC	CSASYSEGARNEQYF
TRBV6-2/TRBV6-3	NA	NA	TRBJ1-3	TGTGCCAGCAGTTACCCGCCGGGAACAGGAAACACCATATATTTT	CASSYPPGTGNTIYF
TRBV9	NA	NA	TRBJ2-2	TGTGCCAGCAGCGTAACGGGGATGAACACCGGGGAGCTGTTTTTT	CASSVTGMNTGELFF
TRBV9	NA	TRBD1	TRBJ1-3	TGTGCCAGCAGCCCTCGGACAGGGAGGTTTGGGGGAAACACCATATATTTT	CASSPRTGRFGGNTIYF
TRBV5-1	NA	TRBD1	TRBJ2-7	TGCGCCAGCAGCGGCATGGGACAGGGGGGATACGAGCAGTACTTC	CASSGMGQGGYEQYF
TRBV5-6	NA	TRBD1	TRBJ1-3	TGTGCCAGCAGCTTGTGGGACAGGGACTCTGGAAACACCATATATTTT	CASSLWDRDSGNTIYF
TRBV11-2	once	NA	TRBJ1-6	TGTGCCAGCAGCTTAAATCGGGAGAACACCCTCCACTTT	CASSLNRENTLHF
TRBV6-5	NA	NA	TRBJ2-2	TGTGCCAGCAGTTACCAGGAATCCGGGGAGCTGTTTTTT	CASSYQESGELFF
TRBV5-6	NA	NA	TRBJ2-1	TGTGCCAGCAGCCCCCCGGCCGCGGGCCAATCCTACAATGAGCAGTTCTTC	CASSPPAAGQSYNEQFF
TRBV14	NA	TRBD2	TRBJ2-1	TGTGCCAGCAGCCAAGAACGGCGGGGGGCGAGGGCCTACAATGAGCAGTTCTTC	CASSQERRGARAYNEQFF
TRBV5-1	few	TRBD1	TRBJ2-3	TGCGCCAGCAGCGGGGGCTACAGGGGGCGTACAGATACGCAGTATTTT	CASSGGYRGRTDTQYF
TRBV30	NA	NA	TRBJ1-2	TGTGCCTGGAGTGTAGGGGCCGGCAGGGGCTACACCTTC	CAWSVGAGRGYTF
TRBV30	NA	NA	TRBJ1-5	TGTGCCTGGAGTCCCCCTAATAATCAGCCCCAGCATTTT	CAWSPPNNQPQHF
TRBV19	NA	TRBD1	TRBJ1-3	TGTGCCAGTAGTCGACAGACAGGGAGTGGAAACACCATATATTTT	CASSRQTGSGNTIYF
TRBV6-5	NA	NA	TRBJ1-1	TGTGCCAGCGCCCCGGGCAGGGTGAACACTGAAGCTTTCTTT	CASAPGRVNTEAFF
TRBV7-2	NA	NA	TRBJ1-6	TGTGCCAGCAGAGCCGACAGTTATAATTCACCCCTCCACTTT	CASRADSYNSPLHF
TRBV5-8	NA	NA	TRBJ1-2	TGTGCCAGCAGCTTGGTGATGGGGGGGAAAGACTATGGCTACACCTTC	CASSLVMGGKDYGYTF
TRBV30	once	NA	TRBJ2-3	TGTGCCTGGAGCCCTCAGCGAACTAGCACAGATACGCAGTATTTT	CAWSPQRTSTDTQYF
TRBV6-5	few	TRBD1	TRBJ1-2	TGTGCCAGCAGTTCCTACAGGGGAGACTATGGCTACACCTTC	CASSSYRGDYGYTF